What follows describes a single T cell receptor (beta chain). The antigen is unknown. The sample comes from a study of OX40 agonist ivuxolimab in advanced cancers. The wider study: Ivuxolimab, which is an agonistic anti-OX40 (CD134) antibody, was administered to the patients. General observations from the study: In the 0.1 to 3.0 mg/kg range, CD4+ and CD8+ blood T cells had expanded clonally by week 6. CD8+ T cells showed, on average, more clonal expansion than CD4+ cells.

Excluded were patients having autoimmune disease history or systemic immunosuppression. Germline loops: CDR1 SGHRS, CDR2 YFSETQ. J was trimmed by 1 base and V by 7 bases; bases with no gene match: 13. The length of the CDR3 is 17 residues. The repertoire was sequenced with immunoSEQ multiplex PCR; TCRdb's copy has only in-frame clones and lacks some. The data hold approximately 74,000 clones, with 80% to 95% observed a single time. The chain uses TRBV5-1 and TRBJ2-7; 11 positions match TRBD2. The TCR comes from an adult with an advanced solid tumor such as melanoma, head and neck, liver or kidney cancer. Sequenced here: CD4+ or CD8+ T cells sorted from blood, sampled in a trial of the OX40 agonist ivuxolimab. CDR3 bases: TGCGCCAGCCGTTCCGGGACTAGCGGCCAAGGGTCCTACGAGCAGTACTTC. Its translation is CASRSGTSGQGSYEQYF.